Listed below are T cell receptor beta chains from one sample, sequenced in a study of a mutant IDH1 vaccine in newly diagnosed glioma. The antigens these receptors bind are not known. TCRdb's copy holds only in-frame clones and misses some; the assay was immunoSEQ multiplex PCR. The sample holds some 52,000 clones; 75% to 95% are singletons and the top ten take 2.4%. Sequencing used PBMCs, obtained from a glioma patient whose treatment included an IDH1 peptide vaccine. These receptors originate from a man aged 50 to 59 with glioma. Each CDR3 is given with its conserved first and last residue. Each record gives: V gene, clone size, D gene, J gene, CDR3 DNA, CDR3 protein. A D gene is named only where the DNA matches it firmly. Size is omitted from some rows. Given values are once, few, many or a class for expanded clones.

>TRBV7-9|-|TRBD2|TRBJ2-1
TGTGCCAGCAGCTTTACTAGCGGGGGGGCCGGAGAGCAGTTCTTC
CASSFTSGGAGEQFF
>TRBV5-1|-|-|TRBJ1-4
TGCGCCAGCAGCGAAGAATGGACTAATGAAAAACTGTTTTTT
CASSEEWTNEKLFF
>TRBV7-2|-|-|TRBJ1-5
TGTGCCAGCAGCTTAGTTGCATTGGGGGGCAATAGCAATCAGCCCCAGCATTTT
CASSLVALGGNSNQPQHF
>TRBV9|once|-|TRBJ1-1
TGTGCCAGCAGCCCAGGACCGAACACTGAAGCTTTCTTT
CASSPGPNTEAFF
>TRBV14|-|TRBD2|TRBJ2-4
TGTGCCAGCAGCCAGAGGAGCGGGGGGGCCGGCATTCAGTACTTC
CASSQRSGGAGIQYF
>TRBV4-2|-|-|TRBJ1-4
TGTGCCAGCAGCCAAGAAGGTGGCAGGCGCTATACAACTAATGAAAAACTGTTTTTT
CASSQEGGRRYTTNEKLFF
>TRBV29-1|once|TRBD1|TRBJ2-5
TGCAGCGTGGGGACAGGGGCGATTCAAGAGACCCAGTACTTC
CSVGTGAIQETQYF
>TRBV27|-|-|TRBJ2-1
TGTGCCAGCAGCTTCTCCCCTCCTATCTATGAGCAGTTCTTC
CASSFSPPIYEQFF
>TRBV11-2|-|-|TRBJ1-4
TGTGCCAGCAGCTTAGATCTGTCCGGAGTAATGATGGAAAAACTGTTTTTT
CASSLDLSGVMMEKLFF
>TRBV7-8|-|TRBD1|TRBJ1-1
TGTGCCAGCAGCTTGGGACAGGGGAACGCTGAAGCTTTCTTT
CASSLGQGNAEAFF
>TRBV4-3|-|-|TRBJ2-3
TGCGCCAGCAGCCCCCGGACTAGCACAGATACGCAGTATTTT
CASSPRTSTDTQYF
>TRBV6-1|-|-|TRBJ1-1
TGTGCCAGCAGTTGGGGCCAGAACACTGAAGCTTTCTTT
CASSWGQNTEAFF
>TRBV6-6|-|-|TRBJ1-4
TGTGCCAGCAGTTACCGTACAGGAGGGAATGAAAAACTGTTTTTT
CASSYRTGGNEKLFF